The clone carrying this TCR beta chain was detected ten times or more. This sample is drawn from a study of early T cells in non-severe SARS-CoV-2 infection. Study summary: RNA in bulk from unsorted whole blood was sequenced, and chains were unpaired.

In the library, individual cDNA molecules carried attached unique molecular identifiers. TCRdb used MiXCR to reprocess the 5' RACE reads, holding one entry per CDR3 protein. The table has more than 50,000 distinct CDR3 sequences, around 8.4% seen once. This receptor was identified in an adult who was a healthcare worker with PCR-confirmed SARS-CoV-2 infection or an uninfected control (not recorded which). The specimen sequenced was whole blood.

CDR3 amino acids: CASSRTSGSLTLQPDTQYF. CDR3 DNA: TGTGCCAGCAGCAGGACTAGCGGGAGTCTTACTTTACAACCAGATACGCAGTATTTT. The chain uses TRBV3-1 and TRBJ2-3, with TRBD2 identical over 13 bases. Germline loops: CDR1 LGHDT, CDR2 YNNKEL (reference sequence). The CDR3 is 19 residues long. V gave up 5 bases and J gave up 4 bases; unmatched junction bases: 15.